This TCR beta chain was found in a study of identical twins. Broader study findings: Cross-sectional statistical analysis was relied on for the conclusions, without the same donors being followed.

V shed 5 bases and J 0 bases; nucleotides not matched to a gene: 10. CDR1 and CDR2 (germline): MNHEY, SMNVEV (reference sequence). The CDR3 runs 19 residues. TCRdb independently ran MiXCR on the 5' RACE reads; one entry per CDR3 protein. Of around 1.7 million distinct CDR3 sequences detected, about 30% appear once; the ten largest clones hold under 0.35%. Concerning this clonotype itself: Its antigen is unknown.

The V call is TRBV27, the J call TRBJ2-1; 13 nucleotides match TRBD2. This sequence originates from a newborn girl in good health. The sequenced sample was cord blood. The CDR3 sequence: CASSPLGTSGTGSYNEQFF. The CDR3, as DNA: TGTGCCAGCAGTCCCCTGGGGACTAGCGGGACGGGCTCCTACAATGAGCAGTTCTTC.